Listed below are T cell receptor beta chains from one sample, sequenced in a study of cytomegalovirus exposure and HLA in healthy donors. Clones were read by immunoSEQ multiplex PCR, and TCRdb kept only the in-frame ones, dropping some. The repertoire holds 140,000 to 150,000 clones, with 8.5% to 10% as singletons. Sequenced input: PBMCs. These receptors all stem from a man in his forties or fifties in good health and CMV-seronegative. CDR3s include the opening cysteine and the closing phenylalanine or tryptophan. D genes are given only for firm matches. Clone size is stated in some rows and not others, as once, few, many or a class when expanded.

abundance: -; len: 15; v_gene: TRBV5-4; d_gene: TRBD2; j_gene: TRBJ2-5; CDR3aa: CASSTIRGVEEAQYF; CDR3nt: TGTGCCAGCAGCACCATTCGGGGGGTAGAAGAGGCCCAGTACTTC
abundance: -; len: 14; v_gene: TRBV15; d_gene: TRBD1; j_gene: TRBJ1-1; CDR3aa: CATSGGQGRTEAFF; CDR3nt: TGTGCCACCAGCGGTGGACAGGGGAGGACTGAAGCTTTCTTT
abundance: -; len: 13; v_gene: TRBV30; d_gene: TRBD1; j_gene: TRBJ2-2; CDR3aa: CAYGTGATGELFF; CDR3nt: TGTGCCTACGGGACAGGGGCCACCGGGGAGCTGTTTTTT
abundance: few; len: 10; v_gene: TRBV19; d_gene: -; j_gene: TRBJ1-1; CDR3aa: CASLQGEAFF; CDR3nt: TGTGCCAGCCTACAGGGTGAAGCTTTCTTT
abundance: few; len: 12; v_gene: TRBV28; d_gene: -; j_gene: TRBJ2-7; CDR3aa: CASRENSYEQYF; CDR3nt: TGTGCCAGCAGAGAAAACAGCTACGAGCAGTACTTC
abundance: -; len: 15; v_gene: TRBV2; d_gene: TRBD1; j_gene: TRBJ2-1; CDR3aa: CASSLGAGGLGEQFF; CDR3nt: TGTGCCAGCAGCCTCGGTGCAGGGGGATTGGGTGAGCAGTTCTTC
abundance: -; len: 15; v_gene: TRBV28; d_gene: -; j_gene: TRBJ1-2; CDR3aa: CASSLLQGSAYGYTF; CDR3nt: TGTGCCAGCAGTTTATTGCAGGGGTCGGCGTATGGCTACACCTTC
abundance: -; len: 15; v_gene: TRBV5-1; d_gene: -; j_gene: TRBJ1-2; CDR3aa: CASSLGAGSNYGYTF; CDR3nt: TGCGCCAGCAGCTTGGGCGCGGGCAGTAACTATGGCTACACCTTC
abundance: -; len: 13; v_gene: TRBV7-2; d_gene: TRBD1; j_gene: TRBJ1-2; CDR3aa: CASRKDRFDGYTF; CDR3nt: TGTGCCAGCAGGAAGGACAGGTTCGATGGCTACACCTTC
abundance: -; len: 15; v_gene: TRBV19; d_gene: TRBD1; j_gene: TRBJ2-7; CDR3aa: CASSTGTGIPYEQYF; CDR3nt: TGTGCCAGTAGTACCGGGACAGGGATCCCCTACGAGCAGTACTTC
abundance: -; len: 15; v_gene: TRBV5-6; d_gene: TRBD2; j_gene: TRBJ2-7; CDR3aa: CASSLRLAGAYEQYF; CDR3nt: TGTGCCAGCAGCTTGAGACTAGCGGGGGCCTACGAGCAGTACTTC
abundance: few; len: 16; v_gene: TRBV7-9; d_gene: TRBD2; j_gene: TRBJ2-1; CDR3aa: CASSSIGTSGRMKQFF; CDR3nt: TGTGCCAGCAGCTCGATCGGGACTAGCGGGAGGATGAAGCAGTTCTTC
abundance: -; len: 13; v_gene: TRBV30; d_gene: -; j_gene: TRBJ1-4; CDR3aa: CAWSQGPNEKLFF; CDR3nt: TGTGCCTGGTCGCAGGGCCCTAATGAAAAACTGTTTTTT
abundance: few; len: 14; v_gene: TRBV19; d_gene: TRBD1; j_gene: TRBJ1-1; CDR3aa: CASSPRTGGTEAFF; CDR3nt: TGTGCCAGTAGTCCCCGGACAGGGGGCACTGAAGCTTTCTTT
abundance: -; len: 15; v_gene: TRBV28; d_gene: -; j_gene: TRBJ1-2; CDR3aa: CASSMGSVVNYGYTF; CDR3nt: TGTGCCAGCAGTATGGGCTCAGTAGTTAACTATGGCTACACCTTC
abundance: -; len: 13; v_gene: TRBV29-1; d_gene: -; j_gene: TRBJ1-6; CDR3aa: CSVRTGYNSPLHF; CDR3nt: TGCAGCGTCCGAACGGGGTATAATTCACCCCTCCACTTT
abundance: -; len: 15; v_gene: TRBV19; d_gene: -; j_gene: TRBJ2-6; CDR3aa: CASNLQGSGANVLTF; CDR3nt: TGTGCCAGTAATCTCCAGGGTTCTGGGGCCAACGTCCTGACTTTC
abundance: few; len: 15; v_gene: TRBV27; d_gene: -; j_gene: TRBJ2-1; CDR3aa: CASNTLAIRYNEQFF; CDR3nt: TGTGCCAGCAATACCCTAGCGATCCGATACAATGAGCAGTTCTTC
abundance: -; len: 14; v_gene: TRBV14; d_gene: -; j_gene: TRBJ1-4; CDR3aa: CASSQDIVRDKLFF; CDR3nt: TGTGCCAGCAGCCAAGATATAGTCAGGGATAAACTGTTTTTT
abundance: few; len: 14; v_gene: TRBV6-5; d_gene: TRBD1; j_gene: TRBJ2-1; CDR3aa: CASSYDRVGNEQFF; CDR3nt: TGTGCCAGCAGTTACGACAGGGTAGGGAATGAGCAGTTCTTC
abundance: few; len: 18; v_gene: TRBV5-1; d_gene: TRBD1; j_gene: TRBJ2-6; CDR3aa: CASSLQTGLSSGANVLTF; CDR3nt: TGCGCCAGCAGCCTACAGACAGGGTTGAGCTCTGGGGCCAACGTCCTGACTTTC
abundance: -; len: 17; v_gene: TRBV9; d_gene: -; j_gene: TRBJ2-1; CDR3aa: CASSVGGPASSYNEQFF; CDR3nt: TGTGCCAGCAGCGTAGGGGGCCCGGCAAGCTCCTACAATGAGCAGTTCTTC
abundance: -; len: 14; v_gene: TRBV6-1; d_gene: -; j_gene: TRBJ1-2; CDR3aa: CASTPRVESYGYTF; CDR3nt: TGTGCCAGCACCCCCCGGGTAGAATCCTATGGCTACACCTTC
abundance: few; len: 15; v_gene: TRBV5-6; d_gene: -; j_gene: TRBJ2-5; CDR3aa: CASSMRGGAPETQYF; CDR3nt: TGTGCCAGCAGCATGAGGGGGGGGGCCCCGGAGACCCAGTACTTC
abundance: few; len: 16; v_gene: TRBV19; d_gene: TRBD1; j_gene: TRBJ1-5; CDR3aa: CASSIRDRGNNQPQHF; CDR3nt: TGTGCCAGTAGTATCCGGGACAGGGGGAACAATCAGCCCCAGCATTTT
abundance: once; len: 12; v_gene: TRBV2; d_gene: -; j_gene: TRBJ2-1; CDR3aa: CASSEFQNEQFF; CDR3nt: TGTGCCAGCAGTGAATTTCAAAATGAGCAGTTCTTC
abundance: -; len: 13; v_gene: TRBV7-9; d_gene: TRBD1; j_gene: TRBJ1-1; CDR3aa: CASRETGTTEAFF; CDR3nt: TGTGCCAGCAGGGAGACAGGGACCACTGAAGCTTTCTTT
abundance: few; len: 16; v_gene: TRBV15; d_gene: TRBD2; j_gene: TRBJ2-2; CDR3aa: CATSRDSGRLTGELFF; CDR3nt: TGTGCCACCAGCAGAGATAGCGGGAGGCTCACCGGGGAGCTGTTTTTT
abundance: few; len: 15; v_gene: TRBV10-3; d_gene: -; j_gene: TRBJ1-1; CDR3aa: CAISDNNRENTEAFF; CDR3nt: TGTGCCATCAGTGATAACAACAGGGAGAACACTGAAGCTTTCTTT
abundance: -; len: 12; v_gene: TRBV7-6; d_gene: -; j_gene: TRBJ2-3; CDR3aa: CASSLVRDTQYF; CDR3nt: TGTGCCAGCAGCTTAGTACGGGATACGCAGTATTTT
abundance: once; len: 16; v_gene: TRBV5-1; d_gene: -; j_gene: TRBJ2-3; CDR3aa: CASSYGLRDSTDTQYF; CDR3nt: TGCGCCAGCAGCTATGGACTGCGGGATAGCACAGATACGCAGTATTTT
abundance: few; len: 13; v_gene: TRBV6-5; d_gene: -; j_gene: TRBJ1-1; CDR3aa: CASREQANTEAFF; CDR3nt: TGTGCCAGCAGAGAGCAAGCTAACACTGAAGCTTTCTTT
abundance: few; len: 16; v_gene: TRBV27; d_gene: TRBD2; j_gene: TRBJ2-1; CDR3aa: CASSALLAGSYNEQFF; CDR3nt: TGTGCCAGCAGTGCCTTACTAGCGGGGTCCTACAATGAGCAGTTCTTC
abundance: -; len: 18; v_gene: TRBV5-1; d_gene: TRBD2; j_gene: TRBJ2-1; CDR3aa: CASSSKTSGRADLNEQFF; CDR3nt: TGCGCCAGCAGCTCAAAGACTAGCGGGAGGGCCGATTTAAATGAGCAGTTCTTC
abundance: -; len: 13; v_gene: TRBV10-3; d_gene: -; j_gene: TRBJ2-7; CDR3aa: CAIGAGRAYEQYF; CDR3nt: TGTGCCATCGGGGCGGGACGAGCCTACGAGCAGTACTTC